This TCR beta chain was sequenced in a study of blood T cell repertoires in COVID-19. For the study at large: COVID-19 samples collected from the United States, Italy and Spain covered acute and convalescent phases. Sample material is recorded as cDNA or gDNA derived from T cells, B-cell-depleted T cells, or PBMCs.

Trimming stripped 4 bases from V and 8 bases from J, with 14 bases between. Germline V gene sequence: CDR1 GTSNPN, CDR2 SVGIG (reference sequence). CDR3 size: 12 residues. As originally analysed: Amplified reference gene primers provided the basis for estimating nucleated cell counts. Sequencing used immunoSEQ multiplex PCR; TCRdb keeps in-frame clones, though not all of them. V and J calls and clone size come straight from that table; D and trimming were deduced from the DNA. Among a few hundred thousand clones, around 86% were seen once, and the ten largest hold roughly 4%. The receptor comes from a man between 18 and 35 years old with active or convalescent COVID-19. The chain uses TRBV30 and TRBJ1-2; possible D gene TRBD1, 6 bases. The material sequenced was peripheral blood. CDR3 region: CAWTQGMGGYTF. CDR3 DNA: TGTGCCTGGACCCAGGGGATGGGAGGCTACACCTTC.